This TCR beta chain appears in the sequencing data of a study of OX40 agonist ivuxolimab in advanced cancers. General study results and limits: Relatively little clonal expansion, among the lowest observed, appeared in partial responders at 0.1-3.0 mg/kg. Nonresponders, in some cases, also had low normalized T-cell clonal expansion. Both blood CD4+ and CD8+ T cells showed clonal growth by week 6 at 0.1 to 3.0 mg/kg.

CDR3 size: 15 residues. The ends were cut back, 1 base at V and 8 bases at J, with 15 bases in the middle. CDR1 is SEHNR, CDR2 FQNEAQ, per germline (reference sequence). Repertoires were generated with immunoSEQ multiplex PCR, while TCRdb's copy carries only in-frame clones and drops some. In the table there are around 62,000 clones, roughly 80% of which are singletons. Only one count was recorded for this clone. Its specificity is unknown. This chain links TRBV7-9 with TRBJ2-1; perhaps D is TRBD1 or TRBD2 (5 bases each). The sample in question was CD4+ or CD8+ T cells sorted from blood, obtained in a trial of the OX40 agonist ivuxolimab. This sequence was found in an adult with an advanced solid tumor such as melanoma, head and neck, liver or kidney cancer. The CDR3 coding sequence is TGTGCCAGCAGCTTAGACGGGACGGAGCTCGATGAGCAGTTCTTC. This sequence encodes CASSLDGTELDEQFF.